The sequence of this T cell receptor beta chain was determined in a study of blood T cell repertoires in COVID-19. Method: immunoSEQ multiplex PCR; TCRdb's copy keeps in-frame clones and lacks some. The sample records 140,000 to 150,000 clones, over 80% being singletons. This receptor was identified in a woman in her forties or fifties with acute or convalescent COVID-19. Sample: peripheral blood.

The CDR3 DNA reads TGTGCCAGCAGCCCACGAGGGTGGGACGAGCAGTACTTC. Protein product: CASSPRGWDEQYF. V and J are TRBV14 and TRBJ2-7; tentatively, D is TRBD2 (5 bases). Per germline, CDR1 SGHDN and CDR2 FVKESK. V shed 4 bases and J shed 5 bases, with 12 bases lying between them. The CDR3 sequence is 13 residues long.